These 14 T cell receptor beta chains came from one sample sequenced in a study of shared clonotypes between healthy human individuals. The table came from immunoSEQ multiplex PCR; TCRdb's copy has only in-frame clones and leaves some out. The top ten clones hold over 0.1% of a sample with some 2,400,000 clones, 90% to 96% of them seen once. The sequenced material came from naive CD4+ T cells sorted from blood. This sample's subset: CD45RA+ positively selected. These receptors originate from a man aged 18 to 29 in good health.

The genes are TRBV5-1 and TRBJ2-2; D unclear. The V gene lost 1 base and the J gene lost 0 bases, with 7 bases spanning the gap. The CDR3 has 15 residues. CDR1 and CDR2 from the germline V gene are SGHRS and YFSETQ. The CDR3 region has the DNA TGCGCCAGCAGCTTGTTAGGGTCGAACACCGGGGAGCTGTTTTTT. This gives the protein CASSLLGSNTGELFF. The full variable domain, its missing parts supplied by reference TRBV5-1 and TRBJ2-2, is KAGVTQTPRYLIKTRGQQVTLSCSPISGHRSVSWYQQTPGQGLQFLFEYFSETQRNKGNFPGRFSGRQFSNSRSEMNVSTLELGDSALYLCASSLLGSNTGELFFGEGSRLTVL.

The genes are TRBV10-3 and TRBJ1-6; perhaps TRBD1 as D (6 bases). The germline gives CDR1 ENHRY, CDR2 SYGVKD. Trimming removed 5 bases at V and 0 bases at J, with 14 bases between. The CDR3 covers 17 residues. CDR3 sequence reads: CAISLRGGSSYNSPLHF. Here the CDR3 DNA reads TGTGCCATCAGTCTCCGAGGGGGAAGCTCCTATAATTCACCCCTCCACTTT.

The gene calls are TRBV5-1 and TRBJ1-4, with no clear D. The CDR3 runs 15 residues. The germline V and J ends were trimmed by 6 bases and 5 bases, with 17 bases remaining between them. The V gene's germline CDR1 is SGHRS and CDR2 YFSETQ. CDR3 sequence: CASTMGGSLNEKLFF. CDR3 DNA: TGCGCCAGCACAATGGGAGGAAGCCTGAATGAAAAACTGTTTTTT. The full variable domain, its missing parts supplied by reference TRBV5-1 and TRBJ1-4, is KAGVTQTPRYLIKTRGQQVTLSCSPISGHRSVSWYQQTPGQGLQFLFEYFSETQRNKGNFPGRFSGRQFSNSRSEMNVSTLELGDSALYLCASTMGGSLNEKLFFGSGTQLSVL.

The chain has TRBV7-8 and TRBJ2-2; tentative D call: TRBD1 (6 bases). Trimming shortened V by 3 bases and J by 6 bases, and 8 bases separated the two germline ends. The CDR3 totals 13 residues. CDR1 is SGHVS and CDR2 is FQNEAQ in the germline V gene. In DNA form, the CDR3 reads TGTGCCAGCAGCTTTAGGACAGCCGGGGAGCTGTTTTTT. Translation gives CASSFRTAGELFF.

V usage is TRBV19 and J usage is TRBJ1-2; 7 nucleotides align to TRBD1. From germline, CDR1 is LNHDA and CDR2 SQIVND (reference sequence). The CDR3 spans 14 residues. The trim removed 4 bases at V and 1 base at J, leaving 3 bases unmatched. DNA of the CDR3: TGTGCCAGTAGTAAGACAGGGAGTAACTATGGCTACACCTTC. Translating it yields CASSKTGSNYGYTF.

This chain links TRBV30 with TRBJ2-3; 8 nucleotides agree with TRBD1. V shed 6 bases, J shed 4 bases, and the junction held 3 bases outside the gene matches. Germline CDR1 is GTSNPN and CDR2 is SVGIG (reference sequence). The CDR3 contains 12 residues. CDR3 nucleotide sequence: TGTGCCTGTGACAGGGGCGCAGATACGCAGTATTTT. Residues: CACDRGADTQYF.

This clone appeared a single time. The CDR3 DNA reads as TGCGCCAGCAGTGACCCGGATAAAAACACCATATATTTT. Its protein is CASSDPDKNTIYF. The chain is built from TRBV10-2 and TRBJ1-3; D is undetermined. The CDR3 spans 13 residues. Germline values: CDR1 WSHSY, CDR2 SAAADI. V lost 3 bases, J lost 6 bases, and 9 bases lay in between.

As regards this clone: This specimen includes other DNA sequences encoding the same CDR3. The chain has TRBV6-5 and TRBJ2-5; D unclear. The CDR3 spans 13 residues. Germline CDR1 MNHEY, CDR2 SVGAGI. V was cut by 6 bases and J by 2 bases, with 10 bases left in between. The CDR3 DNA sequence: TGTGCCAGCAGCCGGACGGTTCAAGAGACCCAGTACTTC. Translating it yields CASSRTVQETQYF.

A word on this clone: Other DNA sequences in this specimen translate into the identical CDR3. The rearrangement joins TRBV7-2 to TRBJ1-1; TRBD1 matches at 7 bases. V shed 5 bases and J 1 base; nucleotides not matched to a gene: 1. This CDR3 is built from 13 residues. Per the germline V gene, CDR1 is SGHTA and CDR2 is FQGNSA. The CDR3 DNA reads as TGTGCCAGCAGCCGGGACAGGAACACTGAAGCTTTCTTT. This sequence encodes CASSRDRNTEAFF.

The gene calls are TRBV6-1 and TRBJ2-3, with TRBD2 identical over 10 bases. Germline V gives CDR1 MNHNS, CDR2 SASEGT. The CDR3 spans 18 residues. Trimming at V came to 0 bases and at J to 1 base, leaving 7 bases not matched to a gene. The CDR3 loop reads CASSEAYRTSGRTDTQYF. CDR3 nucleotide sequence: TGTGCCAGCAGTGAAGCATATAGGACTAGCGGCCGCACAGATACGCAGTATTTT.

The chain couples TRBV30 to TRBJ2-2, with 7 nucleotides matching TRBD2. After removal of 3 bases from V and 4 bases from J, the junction contained 11 bases not matched to a gene. Per germline, CDR1 GTSNPN and CDR2 SVGIG (reference sequence). This CDR3 spans 16 amino acids. This chain's CDR3 is CAWRRRGGRLTGELFF. The DNA of the CDR3 is TGTGCCTGGAGGAGGCGGGGCGGGAGACTCACCGGGGAGCTGTTTTTT.

V is TRBV7-2 and J is TRBJ1-6, with D uncertain. CDR3 size: 16 residues. The germline V gene encodes CDR1 SGHTA and CDR2 FQGNSA. The ends were cut back, 6 bases at V and 7 bases at J, with 19 bases in the middle. The CDR3 DNA follows: TGTGCCAGCAGTTTTCAGGAGGGCAAGGCAAATTCACCCCTCCACTTT. This sequence encodes CASSFQEGKANSPLHF.

The chain carries TRBV30 and TRBJ2-7, with 10 bases identical to TRBD1. V gave up 0 bases and J gave up 2 bases; unmatched junction bases: 7. Germline CDR1 reads GTSNPN; CDR2 reads SVGIG (reference sequence). This CDR3 has 16 amino acids. CDR3 in amino acids: CAWSVLVTGGPYEQYF. DNA of the CDR3: TGTGCCTGGAGTGTACTAGTGACAGGGGGCCCCTACGAGCAGTACTTC.

V is TRBV18 and J is TRBJ2-3, with 9 bases matching TRBD2. CDR1 and CDR2 from the germline V gene are KGHSH and LQKENI. With 0 bases clipped from V and 2 bases from J, the junction kept 3 bases outside the gene matches. CDR3 length equals 16 residues. CDR3 protein: CASSPPSGGTTDTQYF. The CDR3 DNA reads TGTGCCAGCTCACCACCGAGCGGGGGGACCACAGATACGCAGTATTTT.